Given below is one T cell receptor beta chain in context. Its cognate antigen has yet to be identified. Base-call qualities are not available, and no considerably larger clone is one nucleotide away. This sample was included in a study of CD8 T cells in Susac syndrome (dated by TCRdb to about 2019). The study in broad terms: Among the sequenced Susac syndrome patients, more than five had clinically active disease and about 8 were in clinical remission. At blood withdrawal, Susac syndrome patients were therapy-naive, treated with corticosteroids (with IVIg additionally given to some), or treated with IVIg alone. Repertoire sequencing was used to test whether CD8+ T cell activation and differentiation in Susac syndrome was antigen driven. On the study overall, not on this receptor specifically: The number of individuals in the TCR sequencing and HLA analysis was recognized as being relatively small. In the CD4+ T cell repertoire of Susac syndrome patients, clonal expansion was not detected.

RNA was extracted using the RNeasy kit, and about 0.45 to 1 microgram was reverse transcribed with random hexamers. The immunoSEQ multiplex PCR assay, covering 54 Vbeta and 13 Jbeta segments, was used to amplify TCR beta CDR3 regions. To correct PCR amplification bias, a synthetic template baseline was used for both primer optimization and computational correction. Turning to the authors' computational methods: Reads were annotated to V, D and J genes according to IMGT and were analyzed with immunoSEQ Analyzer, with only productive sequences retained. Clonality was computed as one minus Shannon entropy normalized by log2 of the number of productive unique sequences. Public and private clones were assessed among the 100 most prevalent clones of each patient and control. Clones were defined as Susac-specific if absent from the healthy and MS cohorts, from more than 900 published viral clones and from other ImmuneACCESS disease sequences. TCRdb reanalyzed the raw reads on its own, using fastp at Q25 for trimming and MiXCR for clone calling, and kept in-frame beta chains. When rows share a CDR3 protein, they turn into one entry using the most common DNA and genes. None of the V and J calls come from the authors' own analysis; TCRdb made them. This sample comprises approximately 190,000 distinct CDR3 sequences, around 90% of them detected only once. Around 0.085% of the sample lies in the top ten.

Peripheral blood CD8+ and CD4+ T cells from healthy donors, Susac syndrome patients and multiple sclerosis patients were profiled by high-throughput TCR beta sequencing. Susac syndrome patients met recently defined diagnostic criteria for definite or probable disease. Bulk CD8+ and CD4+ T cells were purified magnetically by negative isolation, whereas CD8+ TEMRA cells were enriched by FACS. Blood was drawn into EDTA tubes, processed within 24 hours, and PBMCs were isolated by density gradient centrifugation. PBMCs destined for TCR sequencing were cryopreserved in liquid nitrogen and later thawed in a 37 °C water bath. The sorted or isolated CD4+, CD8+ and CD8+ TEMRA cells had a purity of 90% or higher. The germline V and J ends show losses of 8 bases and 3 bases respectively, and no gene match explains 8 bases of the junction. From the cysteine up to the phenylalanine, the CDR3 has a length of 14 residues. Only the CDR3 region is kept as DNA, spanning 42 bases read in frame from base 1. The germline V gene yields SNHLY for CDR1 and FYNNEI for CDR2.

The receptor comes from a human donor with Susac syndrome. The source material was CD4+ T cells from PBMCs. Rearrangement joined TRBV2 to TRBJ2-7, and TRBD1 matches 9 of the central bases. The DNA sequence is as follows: TGTGCCAGCTTTGGGACAGGGTCTAACTACGAGCAGTACTTC. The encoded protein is CASFGTGSNYEQYF.